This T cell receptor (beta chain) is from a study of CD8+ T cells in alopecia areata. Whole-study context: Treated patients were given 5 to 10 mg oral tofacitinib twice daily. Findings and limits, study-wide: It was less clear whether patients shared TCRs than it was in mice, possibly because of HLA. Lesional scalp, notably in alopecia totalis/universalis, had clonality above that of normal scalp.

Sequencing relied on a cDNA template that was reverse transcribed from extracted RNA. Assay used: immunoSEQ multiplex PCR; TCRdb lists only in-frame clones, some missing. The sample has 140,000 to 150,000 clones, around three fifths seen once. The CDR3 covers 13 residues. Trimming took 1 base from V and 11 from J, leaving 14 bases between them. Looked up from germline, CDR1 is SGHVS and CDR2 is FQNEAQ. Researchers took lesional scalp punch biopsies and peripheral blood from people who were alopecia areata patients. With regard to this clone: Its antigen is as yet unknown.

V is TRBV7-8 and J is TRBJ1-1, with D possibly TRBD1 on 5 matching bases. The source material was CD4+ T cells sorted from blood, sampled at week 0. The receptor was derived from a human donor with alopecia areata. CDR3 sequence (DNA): TGTGCCAGCAGCTTAGACAGGAACCGGGAGGCTTTCTTT. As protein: CASSLDRNREAFF.